This TCR beta chain was recorded in a study of blood T cell repertoires in COVID-19. Study at large: The study drew acute and convalescent COVID-19 samples from the United States, Italy and Spain. In each case, the material was cDNA or gDNA derived from T cells, B-cell-depleted T cells, or PBMCs.

Under the authors' procedure: Scientists estimated how many nucleated cells there were by amplifying reference gene primers. The protocol was immunoSEQ multiplex PCR, while the TCRdb copy is restricted to in-frame clones and leaves out a portion. Clone size and V and J calls were adopted from that table, with D and trimming inferred from the DNA. Here the sample spans approximately 120,000 clones, approximately 71% being singletons. The CDR3 sequence is 14 residues long. V was pared by 3 bases and J by 7 bases, with 5 bases of the junction left unmatched. Germline assignment: CDR1 ENHRY and CDR2 SYGVKD.

The sequencing input was peripheral blood. The J gene is TRBJ1-4, the V gene TRBV10-3, with 7 positions matching TRBD1. This sequence was found in a woman aged 70-85 years with acute or convalescent COVID-19. The CDR3 region is CAISETGTAEKLFF. DNA of the CDR3: TGTGCCATCAGTGAAACGGGGACAGCTGAAAAACTGTTTTTT.